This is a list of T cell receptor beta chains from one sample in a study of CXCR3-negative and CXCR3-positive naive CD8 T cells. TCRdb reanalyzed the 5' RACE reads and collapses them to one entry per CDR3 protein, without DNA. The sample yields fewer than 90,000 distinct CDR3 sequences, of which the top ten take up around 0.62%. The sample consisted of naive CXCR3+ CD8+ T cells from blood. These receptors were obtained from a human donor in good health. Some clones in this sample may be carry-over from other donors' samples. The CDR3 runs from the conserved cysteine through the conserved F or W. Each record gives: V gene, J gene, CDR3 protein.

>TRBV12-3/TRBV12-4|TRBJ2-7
CASSVGHGAYEQYF
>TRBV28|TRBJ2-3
CASRRLVQDTQYF
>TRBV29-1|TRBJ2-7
CRARDRASYEQYF
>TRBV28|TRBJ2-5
CASSSPAEVGQETQYF
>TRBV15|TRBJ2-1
CATSSALGWNEQFF
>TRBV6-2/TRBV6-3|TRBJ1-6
CASSQYSYNSPLHF
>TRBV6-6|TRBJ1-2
CASSSPTGYHYGYTF
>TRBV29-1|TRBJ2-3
CSVEAYPDSTDTQYF
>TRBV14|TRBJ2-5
CASSSIGGETQYF
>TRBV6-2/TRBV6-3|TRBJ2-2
CASSLTSGGTNTGELFF
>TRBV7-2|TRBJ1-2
CASSLLGTGYTF
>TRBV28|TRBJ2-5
CACALGAGKTQYF
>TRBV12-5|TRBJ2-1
CASGLPGNEQFF
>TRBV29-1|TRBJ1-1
CSATEGNTEAFF
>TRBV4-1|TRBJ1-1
CASSQDYRGHTEAFF
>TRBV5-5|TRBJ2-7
CASSPRPVSARDEQYF
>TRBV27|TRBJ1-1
CASSFLGGTEAFF
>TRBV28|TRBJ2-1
CASSPGTGVTEQFF
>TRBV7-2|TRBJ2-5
CASSFSPLKETQYF
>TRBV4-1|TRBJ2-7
CASSQRQGNYYEQYF
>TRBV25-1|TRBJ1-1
CASSRGEAYTEAFF
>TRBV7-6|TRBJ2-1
CASSPDSGFYNEQFF
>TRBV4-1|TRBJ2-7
CASSQGPYEQYF
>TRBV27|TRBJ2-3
CASSFGSGYTQYF
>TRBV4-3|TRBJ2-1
CASSQGIQGPSYNEQFF
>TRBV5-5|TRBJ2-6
CASSLTGKSSGANVLTF
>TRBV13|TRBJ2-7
CASSSRGFYEQYF
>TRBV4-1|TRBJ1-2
CASSQEGTDYGYTF
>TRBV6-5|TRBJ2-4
CASSPRDPGISKNIQYF
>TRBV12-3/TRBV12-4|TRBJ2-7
CASSLNRRTSGFYEQYF
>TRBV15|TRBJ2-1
CATSRLTSGPTYNEQFF
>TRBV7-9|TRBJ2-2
CASTSGTLGTGELFF
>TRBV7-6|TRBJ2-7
CASSLDQVSYEQYF
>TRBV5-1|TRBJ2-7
CASSVGTSGRAIPYEQYF
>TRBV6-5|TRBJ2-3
CATTGRATADTQYF
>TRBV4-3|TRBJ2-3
CASSQAVPDTQYF
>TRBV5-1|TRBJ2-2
CASSPYRDGAGELFF
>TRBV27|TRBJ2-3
CASSFWASESGDTQYF
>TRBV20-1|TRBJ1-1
CSARDTASAFF
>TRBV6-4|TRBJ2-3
CASSDGQGADTQYF
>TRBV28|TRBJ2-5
CASSPKTSGVGTQYF
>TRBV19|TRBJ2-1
CASSIVASDFYNEQFF
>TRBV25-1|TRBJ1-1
CASSSGVDGAFF
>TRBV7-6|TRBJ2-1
CASSFKGPAGFEQFF
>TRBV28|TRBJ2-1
CASREPTDYNEQFF
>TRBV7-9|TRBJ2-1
CASSQKEGGAYNEQFF